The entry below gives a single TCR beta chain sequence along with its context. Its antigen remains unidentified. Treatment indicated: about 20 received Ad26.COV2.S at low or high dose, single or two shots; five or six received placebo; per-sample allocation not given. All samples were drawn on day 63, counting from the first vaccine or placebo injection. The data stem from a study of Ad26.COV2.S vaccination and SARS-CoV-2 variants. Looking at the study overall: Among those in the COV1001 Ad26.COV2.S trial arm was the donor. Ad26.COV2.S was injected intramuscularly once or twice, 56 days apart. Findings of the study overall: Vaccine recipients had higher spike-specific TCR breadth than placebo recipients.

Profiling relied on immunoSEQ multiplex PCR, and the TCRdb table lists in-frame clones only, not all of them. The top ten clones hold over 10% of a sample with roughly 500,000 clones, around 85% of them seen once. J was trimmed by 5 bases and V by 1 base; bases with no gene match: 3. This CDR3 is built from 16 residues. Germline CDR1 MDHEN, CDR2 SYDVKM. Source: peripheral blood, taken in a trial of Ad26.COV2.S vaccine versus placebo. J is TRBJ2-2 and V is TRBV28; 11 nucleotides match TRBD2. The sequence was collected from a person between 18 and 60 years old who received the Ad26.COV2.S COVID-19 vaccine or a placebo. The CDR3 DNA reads TGTGCCAGCAGTTTATCTCCTAGCGGGAGGACCGGGGAGCTGTTTTTT. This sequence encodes CASSLSPSGRTGELFF.